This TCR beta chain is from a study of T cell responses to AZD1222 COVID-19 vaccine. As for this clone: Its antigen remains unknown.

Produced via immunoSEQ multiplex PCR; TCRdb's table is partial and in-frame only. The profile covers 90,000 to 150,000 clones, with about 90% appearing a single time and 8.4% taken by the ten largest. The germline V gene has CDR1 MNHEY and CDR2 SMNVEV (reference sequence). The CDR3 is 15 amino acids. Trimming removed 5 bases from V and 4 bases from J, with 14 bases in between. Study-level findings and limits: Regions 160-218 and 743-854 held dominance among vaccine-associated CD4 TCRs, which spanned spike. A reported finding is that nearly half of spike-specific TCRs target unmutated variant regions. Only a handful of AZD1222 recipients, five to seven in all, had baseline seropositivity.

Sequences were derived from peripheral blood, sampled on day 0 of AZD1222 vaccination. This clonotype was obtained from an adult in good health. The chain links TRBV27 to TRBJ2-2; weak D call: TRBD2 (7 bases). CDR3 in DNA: TGTGCCAGCAGTACCAGGGGCGGGGGCACCGGGGAGCTGTTTTTT. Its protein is CASSTRGGGTGELFF.